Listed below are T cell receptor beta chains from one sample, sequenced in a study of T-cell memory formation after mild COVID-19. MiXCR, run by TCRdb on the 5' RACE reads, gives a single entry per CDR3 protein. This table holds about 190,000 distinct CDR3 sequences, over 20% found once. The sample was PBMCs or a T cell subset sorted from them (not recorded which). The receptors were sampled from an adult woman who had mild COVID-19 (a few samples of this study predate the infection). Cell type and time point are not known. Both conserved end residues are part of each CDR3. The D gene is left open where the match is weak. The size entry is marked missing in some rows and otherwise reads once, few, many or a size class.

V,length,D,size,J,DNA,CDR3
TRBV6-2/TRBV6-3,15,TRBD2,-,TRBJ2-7,TGTGCCAGCAGTTGGACGGCGGGAGACCCCTACGAGCAGTACTTC,CASSWTAGDPYEQYF
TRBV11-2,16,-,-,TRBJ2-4,TGTGCCAGCAGCTTAGATCCGACAGATCTCCAAAACATTCAGTACTTC,CASSLDPTDLQNIQYF
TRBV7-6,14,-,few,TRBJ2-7,TGTGCCAGCAGCCCTGGGACCTTTCATTACGAGCAGTACTTC,CASSPGTFHYEQYF
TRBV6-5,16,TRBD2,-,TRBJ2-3,TGTGCCAGCAGTTCTGCTAGCGGGGGCCTAACAGATACGCAGTATTTT,CASSSASGGLTDTQYF
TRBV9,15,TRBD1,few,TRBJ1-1,TGTGCCAGCAGCGCCGGGACAGTTCAGAACACTGAAGCTTTCTTT,CASSAGTVQNTEAFF
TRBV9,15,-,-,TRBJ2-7,TGTGCCAGCAGCGTAGATGTGGACGAAGGCTACGAGCAGTACTTC,CASSVDVDEGYEQYF
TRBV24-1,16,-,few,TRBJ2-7,TGTGCCACCAGTGCGGGAAGGATTTCCCACATTTACGAGCAGTACTTC,CATSAGRISHIYEQYF
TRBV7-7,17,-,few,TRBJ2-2,TGTGCTAGCAGCTTAACTCAGGGTTTTTCGGGCACCGGGGAGCTGTTTTTT,CASSLTQGFSGTGELFF
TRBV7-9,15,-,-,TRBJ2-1,TGTGCCAGCAGCTACCGCCGGGGGGCAGGCAATGAGCAGTTCTTC,CASSYRRGAGNEQFF
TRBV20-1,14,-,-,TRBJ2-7,TGCAGTGCTAGTCACCTGGGGGGTGGGTACGAGCAGTACTTC,CSASHLGGGYEQYF
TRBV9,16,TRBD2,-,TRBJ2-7,TGTGCCAGCAGCGTAGCCGGAACTAGCGGCCCCTACGAGCAGTACTTC,CASSVAGTSGPYEQYF
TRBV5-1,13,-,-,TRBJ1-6,TGCGCCAGCAGCTTGGTTGGGAATTCACCCCTCCACTTT,CASSLVGNSPLHF
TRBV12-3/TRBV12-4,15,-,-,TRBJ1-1,TGTGCCAGCAGTTTCTCTGCGATTCCGAACACTGAAGCTTTCTTT,CASSFSAIPNTEAFF
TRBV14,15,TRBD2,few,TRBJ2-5,TGTGCCAGCAGCCAAGGGACTAGCGGGAAAGAGACCCAGTACTTC,CASSQGTSGKETQYF
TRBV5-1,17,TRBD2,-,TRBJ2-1,TGCGCCAGCAGCTTGGCGGGGACTAGCGGTCCCTACAATGAGCAGTTCTTC,CASSLAGTSGPYNEQFF
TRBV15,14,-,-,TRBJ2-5,TGTGCCACCAGCATTGGGACGGGGGCGGAGACCCAGTACTTC,CATSIGTGAETQYF
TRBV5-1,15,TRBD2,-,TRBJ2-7,TGCGCCAGCAGCTTGGCTGGCGGGGGGATATACGAGCAGTACTTC,CASSLAGGGIYEQYF
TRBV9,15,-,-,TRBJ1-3,TGTGCCAGCAGCGTACCGACCAACGGTGGAAACACCATATATTTT,CASSVPTNGGNTIYF
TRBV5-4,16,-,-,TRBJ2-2,TGTGCCAGCAGCTTGGCGGTGGGACCGAACACCGGGGAGCTGTTTTTT,CASSLAVGPNTGELFF
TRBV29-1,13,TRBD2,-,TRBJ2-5,TGCAGCGTCGGGGAGGGAGCACAAGAGACCCAGTACTTC,CSVGEGAQETQYF
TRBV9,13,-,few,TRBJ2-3,TGTGCCAGCAGCTTTTTCTACCAGGATACGCAGTATTTT,CASSFFYQDTQYF
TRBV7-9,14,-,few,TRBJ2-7,TGTGCCAGCAGCCCGATAGGGGGTTCCTACGAGCAGTACTTC,CASSPIGGSYEQYF
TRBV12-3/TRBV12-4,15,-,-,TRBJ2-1,TGTGCCAGCAGTCCCCCGTGGAGGGGGCTCAATGAGCAGTTCTTC,CASSPPWRGLNEQFF
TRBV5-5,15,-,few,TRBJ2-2,TGTGCCAGCAGCTTTATCACGGCGAACACCGGGGAGCTGTTTTTT,CASSFITANTGELFF
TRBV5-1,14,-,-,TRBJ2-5,TGCGCCAGCAGCTTGGAGGTGACGGAAGAGACCCAGTACTTC,CASSLEVTEETQYF
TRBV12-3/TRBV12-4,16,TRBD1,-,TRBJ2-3,TGTGCCAGCAGTATGGACAGGGGGACTTTGGCAGATACGCAGTATTTT,CASSMDRGTLADTQYF
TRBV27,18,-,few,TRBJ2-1,TGTGCCAGCAGTTTGCGCCGGGGCGGGGACTTCACCTACAATGAGCAGTTCTTC,CASSLRRGGDFTYNEQFF